What follows are 17 T cell receptor beta chains derived from one specimen sequenced in a study of blood T cell repertoires in COVID-19. Profiling relied on immunoSEQ multiplex PCR, and the TCRdb table lists in-frame clones only, not all of them. The sample yields about 180,000 clones, about 79% seen once. Sample: peripheral blood. Every receptor here comes from a woman in her seventies with acute or convalescent COVID-19.

The rearrangement links TRBV19 to TRBJ1-3; 7 nucleotides line up with TRBD1. J was trimmed by 0 bases and V by 7 bases; bases with no gene match: 6. The germline CDR1 and CDR2 sequences are LNHDA and SQIVND (reference sequence). The CDR3 runs to 15 residues. The CDR3 reads CASKDRTLSGNTIYF. The CDR3 DNA follows: TGTGCCAGTAAGGACAGGACCCTCTCTGGAAACACCATATATTTT.

V and J are TRBV11-1 and TRBJ1-6; D is perhaps TRBD1 (6 bases). This CDR3 spans 14 amino acids. Germline values: CDR1 SGHAT, CDR2 FQDESV (reference sequence). V was shortened by 4 bases and J by 7 bases, with 11 bases between the two germline ends. CDR3 residues: CASSSRGWNSPLHF. The CDR3, as DNA: TGTGCCAGCAGCTCCAGGGGTTGGAATTCACCCCTCCACTTT.

The chain couples TRBV7-9 to TRBJ1-1; unclear D gene. Per germline, CDR1 SEHNR and CDR2 FQNEAQ (reference sequence). There are 12 residues in the CDR3. Trimming stripped 8 bases from V and 5 bases from J, with 12 bases between. The CDR3 is CASLGVGTEAFF. Written as DNA, the CDR3 is TGTGCCAGCCTCGGGGTAGGGACTGAAGCTTTCTTT.

The J gene is TRBJ2-2, the V gene TRBV2; weak D call: TRBD2 (5 bases). CDR1 is SNHLY, CDR2 FYNNEI, per germline. This CDR3 contains 12 residues. The V and J ends lost 4 bases and 11 bases respectively, with 11 bases between them. CDR3 protein: CASSGEYGELFF. In nucleotides, the CDR3 is TGTGCCAGCAGTGGGGAGTACGGCGAGCTGTTTTTT.

This rearrangement joins TRBV5-1 to TRBJ2-3; 9 bases agree with TRBD2. Germline V gene lookup returns CDR1 SGHRS and CDR2 YFSETQ. V trimming: 3 bases; J trimming: 4 bases; junction bases outside the gene matches: 3. The CDR3 extends over 14 amino acids. The CDR3 DNA reads TGCGCCAGCAGCTCGGTAGCGGGAGCAGATACGCAGTATTTT. Its translation is CASSSVAGADTQYF.

This chain connects TRBV4-1 to TRBJ2-5; D may be TRBD2 (6 bases). The ends were cut back, 0 bases at V and 4 bases at J, with 12 bases in the middle. Germline CDR1 is MGHRA and CDR2 is YSYEKL. The CDR3 contains 15 residues. The CDR3 DNA is TGCGCCAGCAGCCAAGATTGGGCGGGAAGAGAGACCCAGTACTTC. Translation gives CASSQDWAGRETQYF.

Here the CDR3 DNA reads TGTGCCAGCAGCTCGGACAGGGGAAATCAGCCCCAGCATTTT. It encodes CASSSDRGNQPQHF. The gene calls are TRBV6-5 and TRBJ1-5, with 9 bases aligning to TRBD1. Per germline, CDR1 MNHEY and CDR2 SVGAGI. The CDR3 runs 14 residues. J gave up 4 bases and V 6 bases, and 4 bases lay outside the gene matches.

The chain couples TRBV19 to TRBJ1-5, with 9 bases fitting TRBD1. After removal of 5 bases from V and 11 bases from J, the junction contained 7 bases not matched to a gene. Per the germline V gene, CDR1 is LNHDA and CDR2 is SQIVND (reference sequence). This CDR3 is 13 amino acids long. CDR3 in amino acids: CASSPQGAGSQHF. CDR3 DNA: TGTGCCAGTAGTCCACAGGGGGCCGGTTCCCAGCATTTT.

This clone was picked up one time. This chain links TRBV10-1 with TRBJ2-2, with 8 bases matching TRBD2. Trimming took 3 bases from V and 2 from J; bases not matched to a gene: 8. From germline, CDR1 is WNHNN and CDR2 SYGVQD (reference sequence). CDR3 length: 17 amino acids. The CDR3 region is CASSDARVAGNTGELFF. As DNA, the CDR3 is TGCGCCAGCAGTGATGCTCGAGTAGCGGGAAACACCGGGGAGCTGTTTTTT.

The chain couples TRBV11-2 to TRBJ1-2; 7 nucleotides align to TRBD1. Germline V gene sequence: CDR1 SGHAT, CDR2 FQNNGV. V was pared by 2 bases and J by 3 bases, with 6 bases of the junction left unmatched. There are 15 residues in the CDR3. The CDR3 here is CASSLLGGQHYGYTF. Written as DNA, the CDR3 is TGTGCCAGCAGCTTATTGGGGGGACAGCACTATGGCTACACCTTC. Full variable domain (rest looked up from reference TRBV11-2 and TRBJ1-2): EAGVAQSPRYKIIEKRQSVAFWCNPISGHATLYWYQQILGQGPKLLIQFQNNGVVDDSQLPKDRFSAERLKGVDSTLKIQPAKLEDSAVYLCASSLLGGQHYGYTFGSGTRLTVV.

This clone came up once. V is TRBV30 and J is TRBJ2-7; 10 bases are shared with TRBD1. J gave up 3 bases and V 5 bases, and 7 bases lay outside the gene matches. Germline CDR1 reads GTSNPN; CDR2 reads SVGIG (reference sequence). This CDR3 is 14 amino acids long. In DNA form, the CDR3 reads TGTGCCTGGGACCGGGACAGGGGCCTCTACGAGCAGTACTTC. Translation: CAWDRDRGLYEQYF.

This clone was seen a few times. This chain connects TRBV19 to TRBJ2-1; maybe TRBD1 (6 bases). Per the germline V gene, CDR1 is LNHDA and CDR2 is SQIVND (reference sequence). The CDR3 is 15 residues long. V was clipped by 3 bases and J by 2 bases, with 11 bases between them. The CDR3 reads CASSIEDSPYNEQFF. CDR3 sequence (DNA): TGTGCCAGTAGTATTGAGGACAGCCCCTACAATGAGCAGTTCTTC.

A single count supports this clone. This chain joins TRBV2 and TRBJ1-2, with D perhaps matching TRBD1 (6 bases). The CDR3 runs 11 residues. Trimming removed 7 bases at V and 3 bases at J, with 6 bases between. Germline V lookup: CDR1 SNHLY, CDR2 FYNNEI. The CDR3 protein is CASNRDYGYTF. The CDR3, as DNA: TGTGCCAGCAACAGGGACTATGGCTACACCTTC.

The V and J genes are TRBV10-2 and TRBJ2-5; unclear D gene. CDR3 length: 12 residues. Trimming removed 10 bases at V and 5 bases at J, with 14 bases between. Germline CDR1 WSHSY, CDR2 SAAADI. The chain's CDR3 is CATATPAETQYF. CDR3 DNA sequence: TGCGCCACCGCAACCCCCGCGGAGACCCAGTACTTC.

This clone turned up a few times. The chain joins TRBV25-1 to TRBJ2-1, with 9 positions matching TRBD1. The CDR3 runs to 15 residues. From germline, CDR1 is MGHDK and CDR2 SYGVNS. V shed 5 bases and J 7 bases; nucleotides not matched to a gene: 9. The CDR3 nucleotides read TGTGCCAGCAGTCCCTCCGGGACAGGGTCAAATGAGCAGTTCTTC. Translated, it gives CASSPSGTGSNEQFF.

Only one count was recorded for this clone. The V call is TRBV2, the J call TRBJ1-5; D remains ambiguous. Germline-derived CDR1 and CDR2 are SNHLY and FYNNEI. V shed 4 bases and J shed 3 bases, with 7 bases lying between them. The CDR3 is made up of 13 amino acids. The CDR3: CASSGEANQPQHF. The CDR3 DNA sequence: TGTGCCAGCAGTGGGGAGGCCAATCAGCCCCAGCATTTT.

The V gene is TRBV10-1, the J gene TRBJ2-3, with 10 bases aligning to TRBD2. This CDR3 has 16 amino acids. Germline CDR1 reads WNHNN; CDR2 reads SYGVQD (reference sequence). Trimming removed 4 bases from V and 3 bases from J; junction bases left unmatched: 7. CDR3 in amino acids: CASSAGTSALTDTQYF. The CDR3 DNA is TGCGCCAGCAGTGCTGGGACTAGCGCCCTTACAGATACGCAGTATTTT.